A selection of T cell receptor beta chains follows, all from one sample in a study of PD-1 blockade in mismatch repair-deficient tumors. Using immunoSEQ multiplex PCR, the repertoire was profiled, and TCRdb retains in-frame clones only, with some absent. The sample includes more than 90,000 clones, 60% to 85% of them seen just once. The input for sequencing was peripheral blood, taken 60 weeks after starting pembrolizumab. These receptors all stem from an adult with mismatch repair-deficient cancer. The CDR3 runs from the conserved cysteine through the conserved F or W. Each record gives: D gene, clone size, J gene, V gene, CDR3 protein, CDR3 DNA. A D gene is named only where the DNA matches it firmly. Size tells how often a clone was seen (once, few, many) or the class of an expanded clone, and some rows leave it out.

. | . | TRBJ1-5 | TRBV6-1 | CASSEEAPAVNQPQHF | TGTGCCAGCAGTGAAGAGGCCCCCGCAGTTAATCAGCCCCAGCATTTT
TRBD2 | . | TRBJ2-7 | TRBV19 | CASSIGGTGLFEQYF | TGTGCCAGTAGTATCGGGGGGACCGGTCTTTTCGAGCAGTACTTC
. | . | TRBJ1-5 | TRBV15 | CATSTGVERSDQPQHF | TGTGCCACCAGCACAGGGGTTGAACGCTCAGACCAGCCCCAGCATTTT
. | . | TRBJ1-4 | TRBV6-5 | CASSVGRFGEKLFF | TGTGCCAGCAGTGTCGGACGGTTCGGTGAAAAACTGTTTTTT
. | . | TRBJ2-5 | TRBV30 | CAWSVGETQYF | TGTGCCTGGAGTGTTGGGGAGACCCAGTACTTC
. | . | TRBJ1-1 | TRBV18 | CASSPSGRAEAFF | TGTGCCAGCTCACCTTCCGGCCGGGCTGAAGCTTTCTTT
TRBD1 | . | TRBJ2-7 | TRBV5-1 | CASTGTVIPYEQYF | TGCGCCAGCACAGGGACAGTTATACCCTACGAGCAGTACTTC
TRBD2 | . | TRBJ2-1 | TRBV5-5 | CASTKGLAGDYEQFF | TGTGCCAGCACCAAGGGACTAGCGGGAGATTATGAGCAGTTCTTC
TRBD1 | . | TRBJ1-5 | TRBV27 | CASSSQGDGNQPQHF | TGTGCCAGCAGTAGTCAGGGGGACGGCAATCAGCCCCAGCATTTT
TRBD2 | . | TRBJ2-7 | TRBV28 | CASSTRTSGTYEQYF | TGTGCCAGCAGTACGCGGACTAGCGGGACGTACGAGCAGTACTTC
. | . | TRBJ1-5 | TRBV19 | CASSPHRVGQPQHF | TGTGCCAGTAGCCCCCACAGAGTGGGTCAGCCCCAGCATTTT
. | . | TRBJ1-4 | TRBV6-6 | CASSYSGEKLFF | TGTGCCAGCAGTTACTCGGGTGAAAAACTGTTTTTT
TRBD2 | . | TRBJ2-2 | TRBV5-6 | CASSPGLAETGELFF | TGTGCCAGCAGCCCCGGACTAGCAGAGACCGGGGAGCTGTTTTTT
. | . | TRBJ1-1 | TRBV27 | CASSLGGIYTEAFF | TGTGCCAGCAGTTTAGGGGGGATCTACACTGAAGCTTTCTTT
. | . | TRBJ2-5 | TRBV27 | CASSRDNQETQYF | TGTGCCAGCAGTCGGGACAACCAAGAGACCCAGTACTTC
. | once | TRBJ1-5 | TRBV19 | CASREGGRYSNQPQHF | TGTGCCAGTAGAGAGGGAGGGAGATATAGCAATCAGCCCCAGCATTTT
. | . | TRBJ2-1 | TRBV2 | CASRGGQQFF | TGTGCCAGCAGGGGAGGCCAGCAGTTCTTC
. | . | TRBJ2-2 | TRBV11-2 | CASSLRQNTGELFF | TGTGCCAGCAGCTTAAGACAGAACACCGGGGAGCTGTTTTTT
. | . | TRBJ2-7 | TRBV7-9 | CASSQESVDEQYF | TGTGCCAGCAGCCAAGAGTCGGTGGACGAGCAGTACTTC
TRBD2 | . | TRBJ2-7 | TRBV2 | CASSRLAGGWEQYF | TGTGCCAGCAGTAGGTTAGCGGGAGGTTGGGAGCAGTACTTC
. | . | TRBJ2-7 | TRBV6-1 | CASTPGPEQYF | TGTGCCAGCACACCCGGTCCCGAGCAGTACTTC
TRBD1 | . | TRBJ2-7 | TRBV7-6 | CASSSGTATYEQYF | TGTGCCAGCAGCTCGGGGACAGCTACCTACGAGCAGTACTTC
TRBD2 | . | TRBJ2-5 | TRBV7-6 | CASSSPKAGQETQYF | TGTGCCAGCAGCTCCCCCAAAGCGGGACAAGAGACCCAGTACTTC